A single sample is the source of the 9 T cell receptor beta chains below, sequenced in a study of chemoradiotherapy in HPV16-positive cancers. Measured with immunoSEQ multiplex PCR; TCRdb has only the in-frame clones, and not every one. The sample comprises some 30,000 clones, just under 80% of which are singletons, and 3.5% to 4.5% rests with the top ten. The source material was blood, sampled from a patient who underwent chemoradiotherapy. Every receptor here comes from a human donor with HPV-associated anogenital cancer.

The chain links TRBV6-1 to TRBJ2-3, with D possibly TRBD1 on 6 matching bases. Trimming removed 0 bases from V and 7 bases from J, with 17 bases in between. Germline V gene data show CDR1 as MNHNS and CDR2 as SASEGT. The CDR3 contains 16 residues. For the CDR3, the DNA is TGTGCCAGCAGTGAAGCTTCGGCAGGGGTCGGATATACGCAGTATTTT. Residues: CASSEASAGVGYTQYF.

The chain has TRBV7-2 and TRBJ1-1, with 8 bases fitting TRBD1. CDR3 length: 15 amino acids. V lost 5 bases to trimming and J lost 6 bases; unmatched junction nucleotides: 11. The germline gives CDR1 SGHTA, CDR2 FQGNSA. The CDR3 bases are TGTGCCAGCAGCCCGGTAACAGGGGGTCGCGCTGAAGCTTTCTTT. It specifies CASSPVTGGRAEAFF.

The chain links TRBV6-9 to TRBJ2-1; the D gene is possibly TRBD2 (6 bases). This CDR3 has 10 residues. Germline loops: CDR1 MNHGY, CDR2 SVAAGI. CDR3 sequence: CARICGVWFF. The CDR3 DNA sequence: TGTGCGAGAATCTGCGGGGTTTGGTTCTTC.

The chain has TRBV5-8 and TRBJ1-2; the match to TRBD1 covers 10 bases. Losses at the gene ends were 3 bases for V and 4 bases for J; bases not matched to a gene: 6. CDR1 and CDR2 (germline): SGHTS, YDEGEE. This CDR3 spans 15 amino acids. CDR3 DNA: TGTGCCAGCAGCTCATCCGGGACAGGGGTCTATGGCTACACCTTC. It is translated as CASSSSGTGVYGYTF.

This clone came up a few times. V is TRBV7-9 and J is TRBJ1-6; D is undetermined. Trimming pared 1 base from V and 6 bases from J, leaving 4 bases between. The length of the CDR3 is 13 residues. Looked up from germline, CDR1 is SEHNR and CDR2 is FQNEAQ (reference sequence). The CDR3 region is CASSLEGNSPLHF. CDR3 DNA: TGTGCCAGCAGCTTAGAGGGTAATTCACCCCTCCACTTT.

The chain recombines TRBV19 with TRBJ1-1, with D unresolved. CDR1 and CDR2 from the germline V gene are LNHDA and SQIVND (reference sequence). V was trimmed by 7 bases and J by 0 bases, leaving 9 bases between them. This CDR3 is built from 13 residues. The CDR3 is CASIGLLNTEAFF. For the CDR3, the DNA is TGTGCCAGTATTGGGTTACTGAACACTGAAGCTTTCTTT.

This sequence joins TRBV7-9 and TRBJ2-7; 7 nucleotides match TRBD1. There are 14 residues in the CDR3. Germline-derived CDR1 and CDR2 are SEHNR and FQNEAQ (reference sequence). V trimming: 1 base; J trimming: 5 bases; junction bases outside the gene matches: 5. The CDR3 DNA is TGTGCCAGCAGCTTAGGGACAGGCTTCAACGAGCAGTACTTC. Its protein product is CASSLGTGFNEQYF.

This chain uses TRBV7-2 with TRBJ1-1, with 8 bases identical to TRBD1. CDR3 length: 17 residues. V gave up 2 bases and J gave up 3 bases; unmatched junction bases: 11. CDR1 and CDR2 (germline): SGHTA, FQGNSA. CDR3 residues: CASSLIIGQGLDTEAFF. The CDR3 DNA sequence: TGTGCCAGCAGCTTAATTATAGGACAGGGATTGGACACTGAAGCTTTCTTT.

The chain has TRBV6-6 and TRBJ1-2; no firm D call. CDR3 length equals 13 residues. The V end was cut by 4 bases, the J end by 1 base, with 7 bases between. CDR1 MNHNY and CDR2 SVGAGI come from the germline V gene (reference sequence). The CDR3: CASSFTVNYGYTF. CDR3 DNA: TGTGCCAGCAGTTTCACAGTTAACTATGGCTACACCTTC.